These 4 T cell receptor beta chains were all obtained from the same sample, sequenced in a study of T cells expressing NK-cell markers. From the 5' RACE reads, TCRdb lists one entry per CDR3 protein and no DNA. Listed are roughly 450,000 distinct CDR3 sequences; more than 1.4% falls within the top ten. Sequenced sample: blood T cells: a sorted CD56 or NKG2C T cell subset, CD4+ or CD8+ T cells, or bulk PBMC T cells (not recorded which). The origin of the receptors is a woman aged 45-65 years in good health.

The chain is built from TRBV5-1 and TRBJ2-3; the TCRdb D gene call, TRBD2, has no DNA to confirm it. The CDR3 sequence is 14 residues long. CDR1 SGHRS and CDR2 YFSETQ come from the germline V gene. CDR3 region: CASSQRDYQRTQYF. The full variable domain, with the rest looked up from reference TRBV5-1 and TRBJ2-3, is KAGVTQTPRYLIKTRGQQVTLSCSPISGHRSVSWYQQTPGQGLQFLFEYFSETQRNKGNFPGRFSGRQFSNSRSEMNVSTLELGDSALYLCASSQRDYQRTQYFGPGTRLTVL.

The rearrangement joins TRBV5-1 to TRBJ2-3. The germline gives CDR1 SGHRS, CDR2 YFSETQ. The CDR3 contains 14 residues. CDR3 sequence reads: CASSWDSSTDTQYF.

This chain connects TRBV11-2 to TRBJ1-1. Germline V gene lookup returns CDR1 SGHAT and CDR2 FQNNGV. The CDR3 spans 15 residues. The CDR3 loop is CASSLLQGGLTEAFF. The full variable domain, its missing parts supplied by reference TRBV11-2 and TRBJ1-1, is EAGVAQSPRYKIIEKRQSVAFWCNPISGHATLYWYQQILGQGPKLLIQFQNNGVVDDSQLPKDRFSAERLKGVDSTLKIQPAKLEDSAVYLCASSLLQGGLTEAFFGQGTRLTVV.

The genes are TRBV29-1 and TRBJ2-1; TCRdb selects TRBD1, and the lack of DNA leaves this call unchecked. CDR3 length equals 13 residues. CDR1 and CDR2 from the germline V gene are SQVTM and ANQGSEA. The CDR3 sequence: CSVAYPGTREQFF.